The T cell receptor (beta chain) described here comes from a study of control samples from healthy donors and cancer patients. Clones were sequenced by immunoSEQ multiplex PCR, and TCRdb holds only the in-frame ones, with some missing. Here the sample spans around 170,000 clones, 70% to 90% being singletons. The V gene lost 5 bases and the J gene lost 6 bases, with 5 bases spanning the gap. The CDR3 spans 11 residues. CDR1 and CDR2 (germline): MDHEN, SYDVKM. Sequencing was done on a sample of blood. This clonotype was sampled from a woman under 40 in good health. The chain joins TRBV28 to TRBJ2-1; D is undetermined. The CDR3 is CASSRRNEQFF. The CDR3 region has the DNA TGTGCCAGCAGTAGACGCAATGAGCAGTTCTTC.